This T cell receptor beta chain was observed in a study of T cells in Graves' hyperthyroidism and ophthalmopathy. Each diagnosis drew on symptoms, thyroxine, TRAb, thyroid ultrasound and orbital computed tomography findings. This clonotype was counted only a few times. Amplified TCR beta CDR3 regions came from RNA transcripts. First-round RT-PCR targeting the TCR CDR3 was performed with the HTBI primer set. TCRdb re-analysed the multiplex PCR reads in MiXCR, keeping a single row per CDR3 protein. The data show 300,000 to 400,000 distinct CDR3 sequences, 15% to 20% seen once. CDR3 length: 12 residues. Trimming cost V 5 bases and J 6 bases; bases outside gene matches: 3. Germline-derived CDR1 and CDR2 are SGHDT and YYEEEE.

Sequenced sample: blood. This chain uses TRBV5-6 with TRBJ2-5, with 8 bases matching TRBD2. The source of this sequence is a woman aged 45-65 years with Graves' hyperthyroidism. CDR3: CASRSGRKTQYF. DNA of the CDR3: TGTGCCAGCAGAAGCGGGAGAAAGACCCAGTACTTC.